One sample yielded the 32 T cell receptor beta chains listed below, sequenced in a study of T cell changes during pregnancy in multiple sclerosis. Produced via immunoSEQ multiplex PCR; TCRdb's table is partial and in-frame only. The repertoire holds about 53,000 clones, with around 90% as singletons. The specimen was peripheral blood, collected after pregnancy. These receptor sequences come from a female donor in good health, enrolled as a control in a pregnancy study.

This chain uses TRBV6-1 with TRBJ1-2; 9 bases align to TRBD1. This CDR3 spans 14 amino acids. The V gene end was trimmed by 6 bases and the J gene end by 2 bases; junction bases not matched to a gene: 4. CDR1 and CDR2 from the germline V gene are MNHNS and SASEGT. CDR3 bases: TGTGCCAGCAGAGGACAGGGGCAGAACTATGGCTACACCTTC. Translated: CASRGQGQNYGYTF.

The V gene is TRBV7-2, the J gene TRBJ2-3, with 16 bases aligning to TRBD2. Losses at the gene ends were 3 bases for V and 5 bases for J; bases not matched to a gene: 5. CDR1 and CDR2 from the germline V gene are SGHTA and FQGNSA. The CDR3 sequence is 17 residues long. The CDR3: CASSLVGLAGGLDTQYF. The CDR3 DNA reads TGTGCCAGCAGCTTGGTGGGACTAGCGGGGGGGCTAGATACGCAGTATTTT.

This chain links TRBV27 with TRBJ1-5; TRBD1 matches at 7 bases. Germline V lookup: CDR1 MNHEY, CDR2 SMNVEV (reference sequence). V lost 5 bases to trimming and J lost 4 bases; unmatched junction nucleotides: 8. CDR3 size: 15 residues. CDR3 bases: TGTGCCAGCAGTCTCGTCGAGGGGGCGAATCAGCCCCAGCATTTT. This gives the protein CASSLVEGANQPQHF.

The chain recombines TRBV10-3 with TRBJ2-1; D possibly corresponds to TRBD2 (5 bases). CDR3 size: 16 residues. Germline CDR1 is ENHRY and CDR2 is SYGVKD. Deletions cut 4 bases from V and 9 bases from J, with 22 bases between. As DNA, the CDR3 is TGTGCCATCAGTGTACGGGGAACGGGTGAATTCGGTGAGCAGTTCTTC. It encodes CAISVRGTGEFGEQFF.

The chain employs TRBV29-1 and TRBJ1-5; 9 bases agree with TRBD1. The CDR3 length is 13 residues. V dropped 6 bases and J dropped 5; count of bases not matched to a gene: 5. Germline values: CDR1 SQVTM, CDR2 ANQGSEA. DNA for the CDR3: TGCAGCGTCTACACAGGGGGCGATCAGCCCCAGCATTTT. Translation: CSVYTGGDQPQHF.

The genes are TRBV6-5 and TRBJ2-2; 7 bases fit TRBD1. CDR3 length: 16 amino acids. The V gene end was trimmed by 2 bases and the J gene end by 3 bases; junction bases not matched to a gene: 6. In germline, CDR1 is MNHEY, CDR2 SVGAGI. The CDR3 here is CASSYGQGVDTGELFF. CDR3 in DNA: TGTGCCAGCAGTTACGGCCAGGGGGTGGACACCGGGGAGCTGTTTTTT.

The V call is TRBV5-6, the J call TRBJ1-2, with D tentatively TRBD1 (5 bases). The CDR3 totals 15 residues. The germline CDR1 and CDR2 sequences are SGHDT and YYEEEE. V was cut by 3 bases and J by 4 bases, with 16 bases left in between. The CDR3 is CASSSSPGELYGYTF. The CDR3 DNA is TGTGCCAGCAGCTCCAGCCCGGGGGAGCTCTATGGCTACACCTTC.

This chain joins TRBV28 and TRBJ2-3, with 8 bases fitting TRBD2. CDR1 is MDHEN and CDR2 is SYDVKM in the germline V gene. This CDR3 region has 16 residues. With V trimmed by 7 bases and J by 2 bases, 11 bases remained unmatched. CDR3 coding DNA: TGTGCCAGCATAGCGGGAAGGGCCCGATACACAGATACGCAGTATTTT. This gives the protein CASIAGRARYTDTQYF.

In nucleotides, the CDR3 is TGTGCCTGGAGTCGACAGGGAGCTAATGAAAAACTGTTTTTT. The encoded protein is CAWSRQGANEKLFF. V and J are TRBV30 and TRBJ1-4; TRBD1 agrees at 7 bases. Germline-derived CDR1 and CDR2 are GTSNPN and SVGIG (reference sequence). This CDR3 spans 14 amino acids. V shed 2 bases, J shed 3 bases, and the junction held 3 bases outside the gene matches. Variable domain in full (rest from reference TRBV30 and TRBJ1-4): SQTIHQWPATLVQPVGSPLSLECTVEGTSNPNLYWYRQAAGRGLQLLFYSVGIGQISSEVPQNLSASRPQDRQFILSSKKLLLSDSGFYLCAWSRQGANEKLFFGSGTQLSVL.

V gene TRBV30 combines with J gene TRBJ1-2; no reliable D call. The germline V gene encodes CDR1 GTSNPN and CDR2 SVGIG (reference sequence). The CDR3 length is 12 residues. Trimming removed 1 base at V and 7 bases at J, with 10 bases between. The CDR3 sequence: CAWSGGMGGYTF. In DNA, the CDR3 is TGTGCCTGGAGTGGAGGGATGGGTGGCTACACCTTC. Filled out from reference TRBV30 and TRBJ1-2, the complete variable domain reads SQTIHQWPATLVQPVGSPLSLECTVEGTSNPNLYWYRQAAGRGLQLLFYSVGIGQISSEVPQNLSASRPQDRQFILSSKKLLLSDSGFYLCAWSGGMGGYTFGSGTRLTVV.

The chain is built from TRBV7-3 and TRBJ2-3; 10 bases agree with TRBD2. V lost 4 bases, J lost 0 bases, and 4 bases stayed unmatched. There are 16 residues in the CDR3. Germline loops: CDR1 SGHTA, CDR2 FQGTGA. The CDR3, as DNA: TGTGCCAGCAGCTCTGGACTAGCGGCTAGCACAGATACGCAGTATTTT. Protein product: CASSSGLAASTDTQYF.

The V and J genes are TRBV7-2 and TRBJ2-2, with 8 bases aligning to TRBD2. Losses at the gene ends were 5 bases for V and 1 base for J; bases not matched to a gene: 12. The germline CDR1 and CDR2 sequences are SGHTA and FQGNSA. The length of the CDR3 is 18 residues. In nucleotides, the CDR3 is TGTGCCAGCAGCCCCCGGGGGGCGGGGGGAGGGAACACCGGGGAGCTGTTTTTT. This codes for CASSPRGAGGGNTGELFF.

The rearrangement uses TRBV6-5 and TRBJ1-1; 8 nucleotides line up with TRBD1. The V segment lost 4 bases and the J segment 4 bases; nucleotides outside the gene matches: 11. From germline, CDR1 is MNHEY and CDR2 SVGAGI. This CDR3 has 16 amino acids. DNA of the CDR3: TGTGCCAGCAGTTTTCTAAGACAGGGGCGAGGCACTGAAGCTTTCTTT. Protein product: CASSFLRQGRGTEAFF.

This clone was detected only once. V usage is TRBV5-4 and J usage is TRBJ2-7; D remains unclear. V was cut by 3 bases and J by 5 bases, with 15 bases left in between. This CDR3 is 14 amino acids long. The germline gives CDR1 SGHNT, CDR2 YYREEE (reference sequence). The CDR3 coding sequence is TGTGCCAGCAGCTCGGCCCCCCCGCGGCACGAGCAGTACTTC. Amino acids: CASSSAPPRHEQYF.

The rearrangement uses TRBV5-6 and TRBJ1-4; D is ambiguous. This CDR3 has 16 amino acids. Trimming pared 4 bases from V and 0 bases from J, leaving 13 bases between. Germline CDR1 SGHDT, CDR2 YYEEEE. The CDR3 DNA follows: TGTGCCAGCAGCCCTGGAGAGTCCTCAACTAATGAAAAACTGTTTTTT. Residues: CASSPGESSTNEKLFF.

The chain has TRBV7-3 and TRBJ2-6; 7 bases map to TRBD1. Germline assignment: CDR1 SGHTA and CDR2 FQGTGA. The CDR3 runs 19 residues. V gave up 1 base and J gave up 0 bases; unmatched junction bases: 9. In DNA form, the CDR3 reads TGTGCCAGCAGCTTAAAGCAGGGGGAACCTTACTCTGGGGCCAACGTCCTGACTTTC. Its translation is CASSLKQGEPYSGANVLTF.

This clone was observed a single time. The chain carries TRBV10-2 and TRBJ1-2; 9 bases are shared with TRBD1. The V gene's germline CDR1 is WSHSY and CDR2 SAAADI. V dropped 2 bases and J dropped 9; count of bases not matched to a gene: 13. The CDR3 length is 16 residues. CDR3 amino acids: CASSERQPGQGVRYTF. CDR3 in DNA: TGCGCCAGCAGTGAGCGCCAACCGGGACAGGGTGTCCGCTACACCTTC.

The V and J genes are TRBV11-2 and TRBJ2-7, with D perhaps matching TRBD2 (5 bases). V lost 1 base to trimming and J lost 6 bases, with 10 bases between them. CDR1 and CDR2 (germline): SGHAT, FQNNGV. The CDR3 has 13 residues. The CDR3 here is CASSLVAGGEQYF. The CDR3 region has the DNA TGTGCCAGCAGCTTAGTCGCGGGTGGCGAGCAGTACTTC. Using reference TRBV11-2 and TRBJ2-7 for the parts outside the CDR3, the full variable domain is EAGVAQSPRYKIIEKRQSVAFWCNPISGHATLYWYQQILGQGPKLLIQFQNNGVVDDSQLPKDRFSAERLKGVDSTLKIQPAKLEDSAVYLCASSLVAGGEQYFGPGTRLTVT.

The rearrangement links TRBV19 to TRBJ1-3; TRBD1 might be the D (6 bases). The CDR3 runs to 15 residues. Germline CDR1 LNHDA, CDR2 SQIVND (reference sequence). Trimming cost V 6 bases and J 3 bases, with 15 bases left between them. CDR3 protein: CASSLDSMFGNTIYF. The CDR3 bases are TGTGCCAGTAGCCTGGACAGCATGTTTGGAAACACCATATATTTT.

The V and J genes are TRBV2 and TRBJ1-5; weak D call: TRBD1 (5 bases). V lost 4 bases and J lost 7, with 14 bases in between. Germline V lookup: CDR1 SNHLY, CDR2 FYNNEI. This CDR3 contains 14 residues. The CDR3 DNA sequence: TGTGCCAGCAGTGGGGAACAGGCGCTGCAGCCCCAGCATTTT. Its translation is CASSGEQALQPQHF.

The J gene is TRBJ2-2, the V gene TRBV18; weak D call: TRBD2 (7 bases). The germline V gene has CDR1 KGHSH and CDR2 LQKENI. Trimming cost V 3 bases and J 3 bases, with 14 bases left between them. The CDR3 contains 16 residues. CDR3 nucleotide sequence: TGTGCCAGCTCACCTCGACTAGCAGGGGACACCGGGGAGCTGTTTTTT. This gives the protein CASSPRLAGDTGELFF.

This CDR3 is CASSPTMGPGQPQHF. The CDR3 coding sequence is TGCGCCAGCAGTCCTACGATGGGGCCCGGTCAGCCCCAGCATTTT. This chain uses TRBV4-1 with TRBJ1-5; D may be TRBD1 (5 bases). Germline CDR1 is MGHRA and CDR2 is YSYEKL. The CDR3 is made up of 15 amino acids. With 6 bases removed from V and 6 bases from J, the gap between germline ends came to 18 bases.

V and J are TRBV11-2 and TRBJ2-2; 9 nucleotides align to TRBD2. The CDR3 runs 18 residues. Unmatched junction bases numbered 9, after V lost 3 bases and J lost 1 base. CDR1 and CDR2 from the germline V gene are SGHAT and FQNNGV. CDR3 in DNA: TGTGCCAGCAGCTTTCTCCAACTAGCGGGCAAGAACACCGGGGAGCTGTTTTTT. It yields the protein CASSFLQLAGKNTGELFF.

V is TRBV7-2 and J is TRBJ2-3, with 7 bases fitting TRBD2. Germline-derived CDR1 and CDR2 are SGHTA and FQGNSA. The V and J ends lost 5 bases and 2 bases, in that order; junction bases with no gene match: 7. The CDR3 extends over 15 amino acids. Here the CDR3 DNA reads TGTGCCAGCAGCCCGAGCGGGATCCACACAGATACGCAGTATTTT. Its protein is CASSPSGIHTDTQYF.

The chain joins TRBV6-4 to TRBJ2-2, with D unclear. Trimming pared 0 bases from V and 4 bases from J, leaving 3 bases between. CDR3 length equals 13 residues. CDR1 MRHNA and CDR2 SNTAGT come from the germline V gene. The CDR3 sequence is CASSDSGTGELFF. The DNA for the CDR3 is TGTGCCAGCAGTGACTCCGGCACCGGGGAGCTGTTTTTT.

The chain joins TRBV4-1 to TRBJ2-7; TRBD1 matches 7 bases. J was trimmed by 3 bases and V by 1 base; bases with no gene match: 9. CDR1 and CDR2 from the germline V gene are MGHRA and YSYEKL. CDR3 length equals 16 residues. CDR3 DNA: TGCGCCAGCAGCCAAGCCGCAGGGGGAAGTTACTACGAGCAGTACTTC. This gives the protein CASSQAAGGSYYEQYF.

The chain uses TRBV9 and TRBJ2-7, with TRBD1 identical over 9 bases. The CDR3 sequence is 13 residues long. The V gene's germline CDR1 is SGDLS and CDR2 YYNGEE. V lost 4 bases, J lost 5 bases, and 4 bases stayed unmatched. The DNA of the CDR3 is TGTGCCAGCAGCATGAGACAGGGGGACGAGCAGTACTTC. Its protein product is CASSMRQGDEQYF.

The chain carries TRBV7-8 and TRBJ1-5; TRBD1 matches 7 bases. The CDR3 consists of 16 residues. Trimming removed 5 bases from V and 3 bases from J; junction bases left unmatched: 10. Per the germline V gene, CDR1 is SGHVS and CDR2 is FQNEAQ. CDR3 region: CASSPSRTGYNQPQHF. As DNA, the CDR3 is TGTGCCAGCAGCCCGTCCCGGACAGGATACAATCAGCCCCAGCATTTT. The full variable domain, completed using reference TRBV7-8 and TRBJ1-5, is GAGVSQSPRYKVAKRGQDVALRCDPISGHVSLFWYQQALGQGPEFLTYFQNEAQLDKSGLPSDRFFAERPEGSVSTLKIQRTQQEDSAVYLCASSPSRTGYNQPQHFGDGTRLSIL.

V is TRBV2 and J is TRBJ2-2, with TRBD2 identical over 7 bases. V shed 7 bases, J shed 5 bases, and the junction held 7 bases outside the gene matches. This CDR3 has 14 residues. CDR1 is SNHLY, CDR2 FYNNEI, per germline. DNA of the CDR3: TGTGCCAGCACTAGCGGTCTGGATACCGGGGAGCTGTTTTTT. This encodes CASTSGLDTGELFF.

The rearrangement uses TRBV4-2 and TRBJ1-1; D might be TRBD1 (5 bases). Germline V gene data show CDR1 as LGHNA and CDR2 as YNFKEQ. The CDR3 runs to 13 residues. The V end lost 0 bases, the J end lost 5 bases, and 7 bases lay between the germline ends. The DNA of the CDR3 is TGTGCCAGCAGCCAAGATCGGGGGACTGAAGCTTTCTTT. Residues: CASSQDRGTEAFF.

V is TRBV5-1 and J is TRBJ2-1; tentatively, D is TRBD1 (5 bases). Per germline, CDR1 SGHRS and CDR2 YFSETQ. The CDR3 is made up of 14 amino acids. With 0 bases removed from V and 4 bases from J, the gap between germline ends came to 8 bases. The CDR3 loop reads CASSLDRPYNEQFF. The CDR3 DNA reads TGCGCCAGCAGCTTGGACAGGCCTTACAATGAGCAGTTCTTC.

The chain combines TRBV4-1 with TRBJ1-2, with TRBD1 matching over 11 bases. The J segment lost 4 bases and the V segment lost 1 base, leaving 2 bases of the junction unmatched. Germline loops: CDR1 MGHRA, CDR2 YSYEKL. The CDR3 runs to 15 residues. CDR3 in DNA: TGCGCCAGCAGCCAAGCGGACAGGGGGCTCTATGGCTACACCTTC. This codes for CASSQADRGLYGYTF.